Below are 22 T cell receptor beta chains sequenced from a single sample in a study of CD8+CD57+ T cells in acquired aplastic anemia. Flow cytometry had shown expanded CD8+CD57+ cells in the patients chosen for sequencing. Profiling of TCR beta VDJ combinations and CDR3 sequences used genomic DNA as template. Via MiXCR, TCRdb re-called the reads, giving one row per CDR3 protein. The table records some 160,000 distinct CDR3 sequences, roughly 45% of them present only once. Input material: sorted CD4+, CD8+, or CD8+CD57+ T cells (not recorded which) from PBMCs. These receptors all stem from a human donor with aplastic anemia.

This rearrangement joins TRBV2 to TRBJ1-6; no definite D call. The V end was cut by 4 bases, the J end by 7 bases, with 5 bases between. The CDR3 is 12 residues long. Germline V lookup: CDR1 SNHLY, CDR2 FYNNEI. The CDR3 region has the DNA TGTGCCAGCAGTGCAGCCAATTCACCCCTCCACTTT. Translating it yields CASSAANSPLHF.

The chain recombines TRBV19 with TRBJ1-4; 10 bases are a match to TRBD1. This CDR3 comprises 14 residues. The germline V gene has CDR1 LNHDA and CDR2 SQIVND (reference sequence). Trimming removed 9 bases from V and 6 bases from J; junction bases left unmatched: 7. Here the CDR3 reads CASSKGQGYEKLFF. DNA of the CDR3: TGTGCCAGCAGCAAGGGACAGGGGTATGAAAAACTGTTTTTT.

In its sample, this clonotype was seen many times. CDR3 amino acids: CASSLAGGFLGTDTQYF. Written as DNA, the CDR3 is TGTGCCAGCAGCTTAGCTGGGGGTTTCTTGGGCACAGATACGCAGTATTTT. The chain carries TRBV7-6 and TRBJ2-3; TRBD1 or TRBD2 may be the D gene (5 bases each). Trimming removed 0 bases at V and 1 base at J, with 14 bases between. This CDR3 has 17 residues. From germline, CDR1 is SGHVS and CDR2 FNYEAQ.

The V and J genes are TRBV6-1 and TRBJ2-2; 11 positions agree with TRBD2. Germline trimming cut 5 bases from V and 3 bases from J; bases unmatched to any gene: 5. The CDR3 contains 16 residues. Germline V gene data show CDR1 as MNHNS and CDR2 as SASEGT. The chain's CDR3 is CASSRTSGSYTGELFF. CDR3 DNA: TGTGCCAGCAGTCGGACTAGCGGGTCATACACCGGGGAGCTGTTTTTT.

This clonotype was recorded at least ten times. CDR3 nucleotides: TGTGCCAGTAGTGCTCATACAGGTCCGGGGGCCCAGCATTTT. Translation: CASSAHTGPGAQHF. The rearrangement links TRBV19 to TRBJ1-5; possibly TRBD1 for D (5 bases). The germline V gene has CDR1 LNHDA and CDR2 SQIVND (reference sequence). V lost 5 bases, J lost 11 bases, and 19 bases lay in between. The CDR3 has 14 amino acids.

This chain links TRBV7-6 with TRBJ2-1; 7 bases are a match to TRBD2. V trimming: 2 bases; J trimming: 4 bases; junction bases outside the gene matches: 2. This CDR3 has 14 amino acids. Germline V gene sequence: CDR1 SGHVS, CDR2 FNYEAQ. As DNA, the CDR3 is TGTGCCAGCAGCTTACGGCGGGGGTACAATGAGCAGTTCTTC. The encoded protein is CASSLRRGYNEQFF.

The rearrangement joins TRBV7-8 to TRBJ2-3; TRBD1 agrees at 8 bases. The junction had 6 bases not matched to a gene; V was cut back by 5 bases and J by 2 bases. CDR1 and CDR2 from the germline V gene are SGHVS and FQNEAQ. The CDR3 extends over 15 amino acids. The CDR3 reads CASSPGQGLTDTQYF. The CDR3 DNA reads TGTGCCAGCAGCCCTGGACAGGGACTCACAGATACGCAGTATTTT.

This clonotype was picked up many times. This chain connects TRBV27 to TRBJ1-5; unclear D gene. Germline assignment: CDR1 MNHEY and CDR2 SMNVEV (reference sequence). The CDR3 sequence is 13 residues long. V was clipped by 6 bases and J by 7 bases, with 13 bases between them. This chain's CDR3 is CASSWGRQQPQHF. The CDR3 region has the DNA TGTGCCAGCAGCTGGGGTCGGCAACAGCCCCAGCATTTT.

The CDR3 coding sequence is TGTGCCAGCAGCTCCTCCGGGACAGCCATAAGCCTAGGAGGCTACACCTTC. Its translation: CASSSSGTAISLGGYTF. The chain is built from TRBV5-4 and TRBJ1-2; 7 nucleotides line up with TRBD1. Germline loops: CDR1 SGHNT, CDR2 YYREEE (reference sequence). V lost 3 bases and J lost 8; bases outside the gene matches: 19. The CDR3 runs to 17 residues.

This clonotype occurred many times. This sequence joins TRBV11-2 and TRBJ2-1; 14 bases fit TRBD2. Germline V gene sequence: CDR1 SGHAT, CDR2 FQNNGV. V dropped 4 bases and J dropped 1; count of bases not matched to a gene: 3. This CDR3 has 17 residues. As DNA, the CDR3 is TGTGCCAGCAGCTGGACTAGCGGGGGGACTTCCTACAATGAGCAGTTCTTC. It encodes CASSWTSGGTSYNEQFF.

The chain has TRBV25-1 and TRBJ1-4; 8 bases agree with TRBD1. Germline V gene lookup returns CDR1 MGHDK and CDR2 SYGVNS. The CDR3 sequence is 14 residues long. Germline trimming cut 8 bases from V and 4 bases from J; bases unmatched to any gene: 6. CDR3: CASGTGTINEKLFF. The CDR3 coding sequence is TGTGCCAGCGGGACAGGAACGATTAATGAAAAACTGTTTTTT.

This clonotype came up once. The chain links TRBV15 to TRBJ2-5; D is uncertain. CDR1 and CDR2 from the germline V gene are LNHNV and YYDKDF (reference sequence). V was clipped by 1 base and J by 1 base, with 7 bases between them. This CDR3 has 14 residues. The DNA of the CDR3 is TGTGCCACCAGCAGAGTAATCTCCCAAGAGACCCAGTACTTC. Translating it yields CATSRVISQETQYF.

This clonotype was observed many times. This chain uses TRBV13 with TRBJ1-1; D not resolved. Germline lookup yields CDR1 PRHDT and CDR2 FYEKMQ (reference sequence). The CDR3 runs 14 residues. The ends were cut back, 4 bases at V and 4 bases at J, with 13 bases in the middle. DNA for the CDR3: TGTGCCAGCAGCTCTCCCTCACGGAGCACTGAAGCTTTCTTT. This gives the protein CASSSPSRSTEAFF.

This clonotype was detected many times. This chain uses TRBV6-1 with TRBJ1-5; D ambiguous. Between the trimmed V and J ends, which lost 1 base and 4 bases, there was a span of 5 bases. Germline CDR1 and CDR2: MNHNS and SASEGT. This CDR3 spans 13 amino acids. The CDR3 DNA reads TGTGCCAGCAGTGAAGGTCCAAATCAGCCCCAGCATTTT. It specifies CASSEGPNQPQHF.

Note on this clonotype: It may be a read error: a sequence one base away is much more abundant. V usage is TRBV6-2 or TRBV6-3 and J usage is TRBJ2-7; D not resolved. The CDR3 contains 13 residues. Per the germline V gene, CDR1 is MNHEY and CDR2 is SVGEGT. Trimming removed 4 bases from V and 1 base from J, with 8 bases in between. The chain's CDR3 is CASSSDTSYEQYV. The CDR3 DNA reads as TGTGCCAGCAGTTCCGACACATCCTACGAGCAGTACGTC.

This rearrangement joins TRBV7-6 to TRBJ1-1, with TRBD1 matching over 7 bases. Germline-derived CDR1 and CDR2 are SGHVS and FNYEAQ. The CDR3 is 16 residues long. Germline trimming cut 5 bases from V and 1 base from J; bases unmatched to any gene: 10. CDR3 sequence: CASSTRDRQSNTEAFF. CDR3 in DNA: TGTGCCAGCAGCACCAGGGACAGACAATCGAACACTGAAGCTTTCTTT.

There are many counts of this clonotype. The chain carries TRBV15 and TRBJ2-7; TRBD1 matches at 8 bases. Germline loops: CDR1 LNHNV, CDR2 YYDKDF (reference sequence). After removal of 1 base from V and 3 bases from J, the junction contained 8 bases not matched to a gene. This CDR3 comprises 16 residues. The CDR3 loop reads CATSRGFGTGLYEQYV. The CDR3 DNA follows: TGTGCCACCAGCAGAGGATTCGGGACAGGACTCTACGAGCAGTACGTC.

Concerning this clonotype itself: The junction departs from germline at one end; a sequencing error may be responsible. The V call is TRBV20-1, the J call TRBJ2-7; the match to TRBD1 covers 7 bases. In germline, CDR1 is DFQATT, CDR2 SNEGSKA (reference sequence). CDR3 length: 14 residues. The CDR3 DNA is TGCAGTGCTCGAGATACAGGGGCTTTCTACGAGCAGTACTTC. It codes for CSARDTGAFYEQYF.

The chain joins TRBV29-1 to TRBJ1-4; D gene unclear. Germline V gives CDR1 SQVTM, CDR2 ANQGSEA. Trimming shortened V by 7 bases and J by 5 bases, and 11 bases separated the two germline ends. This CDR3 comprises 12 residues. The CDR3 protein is CSASFPNEKLFF. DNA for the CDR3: TGCAGCGCATCCTTTCCCAATGAAAAACTGTTTTTT. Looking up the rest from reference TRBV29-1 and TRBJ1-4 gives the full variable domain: SAVISQKPSRDICQRGTSLTIQCQVDSQVTMMFWYRQQPGQSLTLIATANQGSEATYESGFVIDKFPISRPNLTFSTLTVSNMSPEDSSIYLCSASFPNEKLFFGSGTQLSVL.

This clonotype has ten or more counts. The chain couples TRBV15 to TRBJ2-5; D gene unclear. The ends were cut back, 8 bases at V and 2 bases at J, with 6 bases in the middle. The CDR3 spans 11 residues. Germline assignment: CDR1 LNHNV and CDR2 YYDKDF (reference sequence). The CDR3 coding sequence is TGTGCCACCCACGGACAAGAGACCCAGTACTTC. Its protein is CATHGQETQYF.

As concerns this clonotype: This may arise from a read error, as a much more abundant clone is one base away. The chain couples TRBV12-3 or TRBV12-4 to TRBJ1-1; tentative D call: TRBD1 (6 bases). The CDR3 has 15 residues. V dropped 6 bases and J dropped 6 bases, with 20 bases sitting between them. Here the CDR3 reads CASSENRASNAEAFF. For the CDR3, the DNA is TGTGCCAGCAGCGAAAACAGGGCTTCGAATGCTGAAGCTTTCTTT.

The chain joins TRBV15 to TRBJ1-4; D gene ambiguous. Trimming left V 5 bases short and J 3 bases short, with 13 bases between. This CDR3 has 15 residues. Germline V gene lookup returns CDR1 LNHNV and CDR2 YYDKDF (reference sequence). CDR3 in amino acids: CATSRRGEPNEKLFF. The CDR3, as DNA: TGTGCCACCAGCCGTCGCGGAGAACCTAATGAAAAACTGTTTTTT.